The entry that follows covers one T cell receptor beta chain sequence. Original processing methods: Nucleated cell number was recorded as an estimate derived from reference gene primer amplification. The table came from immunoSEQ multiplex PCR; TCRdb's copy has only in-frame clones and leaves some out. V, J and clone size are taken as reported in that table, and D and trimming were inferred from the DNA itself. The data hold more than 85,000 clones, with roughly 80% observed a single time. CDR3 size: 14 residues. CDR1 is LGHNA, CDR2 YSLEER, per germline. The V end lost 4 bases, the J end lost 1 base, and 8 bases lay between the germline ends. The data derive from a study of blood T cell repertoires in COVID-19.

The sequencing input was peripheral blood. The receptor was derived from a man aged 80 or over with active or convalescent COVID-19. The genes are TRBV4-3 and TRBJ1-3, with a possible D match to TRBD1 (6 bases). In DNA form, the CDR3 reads TGCGCCAGCAGCCTACAGGGATCTGGAAACACCATATATTTT. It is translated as CASSLQGSGNTIYF.